Below, one T cell receptor beta chain is given with its context. Its antigen is unknown. This sample was taken from a study of T-cell memory formation after mild COVID-19. General study points: Among clones contracting day 15 to 85, CD4/CD8 was balanced, whereas later expanders leaned CD4+. The authors left the SARS-CoV-2 specificity of second-wave clones peaking on day 37 unconfirmed. Chiefly within CM and EM were the contracting CD4+ clones; CD8+ ones were within EMRA.

Constant-segment primers and 5'RACE yielded cDNA libraries for TCR alpha and TCR beta, each carrying sample barcodes and UMIs. MiXCR was run by TCRdb on the 5' RACE reads, yielding one entry per CDR3 protein. The data hold more than 70,000 distinct CDR3 sequences, with roughly 14% observed a single time. CDR1 is SEHNR, CDR2 FQNEAQ, per germline (reference sequence). CDR3 size: 12 residues. Trimming removed 9 bases at V and 0 bases at J, with 7 bases between. The chain recombines TRBV7-9 with TRBJ2-3; D is unresolved. Sequenced sample: PBMCs or a T cell subset sorted from them (not recorded which). The TCR comes from an adult woman who had mild COVID-19 (a few samples of this study predate the infection). Cell type and time point are not known. Written as DNA, the CDR3 is TGTGCCAGGGACGGCAGCACAGATACGCAGTATTTT. Translating gives CARDGSTDTQYF. Full variable domain (missing parts from reference TRBV7-9 and TRBJ2-3): DTGVSQNPRHKITKRGQNVTFRCDPISEHNRLYWYRQTLGQGPEFLTYFQNEAQLEKSRLLSDRFSAERPKGSFSTLEIQRTEQGDSAMYLCARDGSTDTQYFGPGTRLTVL.